Shown below are 27 T cell receptor beta chains from a single sample sequenced in a study of shared clonotypes between healthy human individuals. Clones were sequenced by immunoSEQ multiplex PCR, and TCRdb holds only the in-frame ones, with some missing. The sample carries about 490,000 clones, approximately 80% recorded once. The sequenced material came from PBMCs. Source of these receptors: a woman in her thirties or forties in good health. Some clones in this sample may be carry-over from other donors' samples.

The sample holds one count of this clone. The chain joins TRBV7-2 to TRBJ2-1, with 11 bases lining up with TRBD2. J gave up 9 bases and V 3 bases, and 10 bases lay outside the gene matches. The germline V gene encodes CDR1 SGHTA and CDR2 FQGNSA. The CDR3 is 16 amino acids. This CDR3 reads CASSFPGGSGRAEQFF. Written as DNA, the CDR3 is TGTGCCAGCAGCTTCCCCGGGGGTAGCGGGAGGGCTGAGCAGTTCTTC.

V gene TRBV6-5 combines with J gene TRBJ2-2; the D gene is possibly TRBD2 (6 bases). V shed 8 bases and J shed 4 bases, with 17 bases lying between them. CDR1 and CDR2 from the germline V gene are MNHEY and SVGAGI. The CDR3 is 15 residues long. DNA for the CDR3: TGTGCCAGCCGGTCGGGACTCTTAAGCACCGGGGAGCTGTTTTTT. Its translation is CASRSGLLSTGELFF.

The J gene is TRBJ1-5, the V gene TRBV4-1, with a tentative D call TRBD1 (5 bases). Germline values: CDR1 MGHRA, CDR2 YSYEKL. The length of the CDR3 is 16 residues. Trimming removed 5 bases from V and 0 bases from J, with 14 bases in between. Here the CDR3 reads CASSSDDGHSNQPQHF. DNA for the CDR3: TGCGCCAGCAGCTCCGATGACGGACATAGCAATCAGCCCCAGCATTTT.

The rearrangement links TRBV5-1 to TRBJ1-1; tentatively, D is TRBD1 (6 bases). The CDR3 has 17 residues. Trimming pared 3 bases from V and 0 bases from J, leaving 18 bases between. The germline CDR1 and CDR2 sequences are SGHRS and YFSETQ. CDR3 region: CASSWGRDTLMNTEAFF. In nucleotides, the CDR3 is TGCGCCAGCAGCTGGGGTCGGGACACTTTAATGAACACTGAAGCTTTCTTT.

The sample holds one count of this clone. This chain joins TRBV19 and TRBJ1-3; D remains ambiguous. The CDR3 has 16 amino acids. CDR1 and CDR2 from the germline V gene are LNHDA and SQIVND (reference sequence). V lost 5 bases and J 0 bases, leaving 14 bases between the germline ends. The CDR3 spells CASSFLPGPSGNTIYF. The CDR3 bases are TGTGCCAGTAGTTTTTTGCCAGGCCCCTCTGGAAACACCATATATTTT.

V gene TRBV10-3 combines with J gene TRBJ2-3; 8 nucleotides align to TRBD2. The germline CDR1 and CDR2 sequences are ENHRY and SYGVKD. Losses at the gene ends were 2 bases for V and 1 base for J; bases not matched to a gene: 5. The CDR3 has 16 residues. CDR3 sequence reads: CAISETGTRGTDTQYF. As DNA, the CDR3 is TGTGCCATCAGTGAGACCGGGACTAGAGGCACAGATACGCAGTATTTT.

This clone occurred a few times. The chain combines TRBV5-4 with TRBJ2-2, with 9 nucleotides matching TRBD1. Germline loops: CDR1 SGHNT, CDR2 YYREEE (reference sequence). V lost 5 bases, J lost 4 bases, and 6 bases stayed unmatched. CDR3 length equals 15 residues. For the CDR3, the DNA is TGTGCCAGCAGGGAAGCGGACAGGGGCACCGGGGAGCTGTTTTTT. Its translation is CASREADRGTGELFF.

The V and J genes are TRBV28 and TRBJ2-7; 12 bases agree with TRBD2. The CDR3 spans 15 residues. Germline values: CDR1 MDHEN, CDR2 SYDVKM. V shed 5 bases and J 0 bases; nucleotides not matched to a gene: 2. The CDR3 DNA is TGTGCCAGCAGTGGGGGACTAGCGGGCTCCTACGAGCAGTACTTC. Its protein product is CASSGGLAGSYEQYF.

The gene calls are TRBV19 and TRBJ1-1, with TRBD1 matching over 10 bases. CDR1 and CDR2 (germline): LNHDA, SQIVND (reference sequence). The trim removed 1 base at V and 6 bases at J, leaving 8 bases unmatched. CDR3 length: 16 amino acids. In nucleotides, the CDR3 is TGTGCCAGTAGTATAGGTACCGGGACAGGGGTTCCTGAAGCTTTCTTT. The encoded protein is CASSIGTGTGVPEAFF.

V gene TRBV4-2 combines with J gene TRBJ2-5; 11 bases line up with TRBD2. Germline trimming cut 2 bases from V and 4 bases from J; bases unmatched to any gene: 9. The CDR3 is made up of 17 amino acids. CDR1 LGHNA and CDR2 YNFKEQ come from the germline V gene. The CDR3 DNA is TGTGCCAGCAGCCAACCTACTAGCGGGGGAGGCGTAGAGACCCAGTACTTC. Protein product: CASSQPTSGGGVETQYF.

The rearrangement uses TRBV2 and TRBJ2-3; 9 bases are shared with TRBD2. V lost 8 bases, J lost 2 bases, and 8 bases stayed unmatched. The CDR3 length is 15 residues. Germline-derived CDR1 and CDR2 are SNHLY and FYNNEI. The CDR3 loop is CASVRLAANTDTQYF. In DNA form, the CDR3 reads TGTGCCAGCGTTAGACTAGCGGCAAACACAGATACGCAGTATTTT. The full variable domain, completed using reference TRBV2 and TRBJ2-3, is EPEVTQTPSHQVTQMGQEVILRCVPISNHLYFYWYRQILGQKVEFLVSFYNNEISEKSEIFDDQFSVERPDGSNFTLKIRSTKLEDSAMYFCASVRLAANTDTQYFGPGTRLTVL.

The chain combines TRBV10-3 with TRBJ1-3; possible D gene TRBD1, 5 bases. Trimming removed 0 bases at V and 0 bases at J, with 12 bases between. The CDR3 is 17 amino acids. Germline V lookup: CDR1 ENHRY, CDR2 SYGVKD. The CDR3 DNA reads as TGTGCCATCAGTGAGTCGATCCCGGGGACCTCTGGAAACACCATATATTTT. Residues: CAISESIPGTSGNTIYF.

The chain uses TRBV28 and TRBJ2-3; possible D gene TRBD2, 5 bases. Trimming shortened V by 6 bases and J by 2 bases, and 6 bases separated the two germline ends. The CDR3 covers 12 residues. Germline values: CDR1 MDHEN, CDR2 SYDVKM. CDR3 loop: CASRADTDTQYF. The CDR3 region has the DNA TGTGCCAGCAGAGCGGACACAGATACGCAGTATTTT.

This clone occurred a few times. This sequence joins TRBV7-2 and TRBJ2-5; tentatively, D is TRBD2 (5 bases). CDR1 is SGHTA and CDR2 is FQGNSA in the germline V gene. V was shortened by 0 bases and J by 4 bases, with 9 bases between the two germline ends. The CDR3 is made up of 14 amino acids. CDR3: CASSLARLAETQYF. CDR3 sequence (DNA): TGTGCCAGCAGCTTAGCGCGCCTAGCAGAGACCCAGTACTTC. Full variable domain (outside the CDR3, taken from reference TRBV7-2 and TRBJ2-5): GAGVSQSPSNKVTEKGKDVELRCDPISGHTALYWYRQSLGQGLEFLIYFQGNSAPDKSGLPSDRFSAERTGGSVSTLTIQRTQQEDSAVYLCASSLARLAETQYFGPGTRLLVL.

This clone appeared a single time. This chain connects TRBV5-8 to TRBJ2-3; the D gene is possibly TRBD2 (5 bases). This CDR3 has 15 amino acids. The germline V and J ends were trimmed by 4 bases and 1 base, with 13 bases remaining between them. Germline assignment: CDR1 SGHTS and CDR2 YDEGEE. The CDR3 sequence: CASSRIYSGTDTQYF. For the CDR3, the DNA is TGTGCCAGCAGCCGAATTTATAGCGGCACAGATACGCAGTATTTT.

The chain is built from TRBV10-1 and TRBJ2-1; TRBD1 might be the D (6 bases). In germline, CDR1 is WNHNN, CDR2 SYGVQD (reference sequence). V lost 0 bases and J lost 6, with 9 bases in between. The CDR3 is made up of 14 amino acids. DNA of the CDR3: TGCGCCAGCAGTGAGTCGGGCAGGGGCAATGAGCAGTTCTTC. Its protein product is CASSESGRGNEQFF.

Remarks on this clone: This likely came from a read error, as a far larger clone is one base away. This sample includes further DNA sequences coding for the same CDR3. This sequence joins TRBV4-1 and TRBJ1-2, with D perhaps matching TRBD1 (5 bases). Trimming took 0 bases from V and 8 from J, leaving 13 bases between them. Germline assignment: CDR1 MGHRA and CDR2 YSYEKL. This CDR3 comprises 14 residues. CDR3 sequence (DNA): TGCGCCAGCAGCCAAGACAGGGTGGGCTACGGCTACACCTTC. Translated, it gives CASSQDRVGYGYTF.

This sequence joins TRBV7-9 and TRBJ1-4; 7 bases are shared with TRBD1. Germline lookup yields CDR1 SEHNR and CDR2 FQNEAQ (reference sequence). The CDR3 runs 16 residues. V was pared by 5 bases and J by 1 base, with 7 bases of the junction left unmatched. This chain's CDR3 is CASSTRQGGTNEKLFF. The CDR3 bases are TGTGCCAGCAGCACCCGACAGGGAGGAACTAATGAAAAACTGTTTTTT.

The genes are TRBV23-1 and TRBJ2-1, with 8 bases aligning to TRBD2. TRBV23-1 is annotated as an ORF whose role is uncertain. V shed 8 bases, J shed 4 bases, and the junction held 4 bases outside the gene matches. The length of the CDR3 is 13 residues. CDR3 protein: CASLTSEYNEQFF. The CDR3 coding sequence is TGCGCCAGCCTGACTAGCGAATACAATGAGCAGTTCTTC.

As for this clone: A read error is possible here, since a much larger clone lies one base away. The chain combines TRBV7-7 with TRBJ2-5; D is possibly TRBD1 or TRBD2 (6 bases each). In germline, CDR1 is SSHAT, CDR2 FNYEAQ (reference sequence). The CDR3 covers 14 residues. The V and J ends lost 2 bases and 2 bases respectively, with 9 bases between them. The CDR3 DNA sequence: TGTGCCAGCAGCTTAATAGGGGGGCAAGAGACCCAGTACTTC. This gives the protein CASSLIGGQETQYF.

The CDR3 loop is CASSTYLAGSYNEQFF. As DNA, the CDR3 is TGTGCCAGCAGCACCTACCTAGCGGGCTCCTACAATGAGCAGTTCTTC. This chain connects TRBV28 to TRBJ2-1; 8 bases are shared with TRBD2. CDR1 and CDR2 from the germline V gene are MDHEN and SYDVKM. The trim removed 6 bases at V and 0 bases at J, leaving 7 bases unmatched. The CDR3 contains 16 residues.

The chain combines TRBV2 with TRBJ2-2; TRBD1 matches 8 bases. In germline, CDR1 is SNHLY, CDR2 FYNNEI. Trimming cost V 3 bases and J 0 bases; bases outside gene matches: 6. CDR3 length: 17 amino acids. Here the CDR3 reads CASSDYRTGTNTGELFF. In DNA form, the CDR3 reads TGTGCCAGCAGTGATTATAGGACAGGGACGAACACCGGGGAGCTGTTTTTT.

The chain carries TRBV7-3 and TRBJ2-1, with 10 bases that match TRBD2. Germline-derived CDR1 and CDR2 are SGHTA and FQGTGA. The ends lost 5 bases at V and 2 bases at J; junction bases unmatched: 3. This CDR3 spans 15 amino acids. The CDR3 DNA reads TGTGCCAGCAGCATCCTAGCGGGAGCCTACAATGAGCAGTTCTTC. Amino acids: CASSILAGAYNEQFF.

The chain uses TRBV11-1 and TRBJ2-2; unclear D gene. The CDR3 is made up of 13 amino acids. From germline, CDR1 is SGHAT and CDR2 FQDESV (reference sequence). Trimming stripped 3 bases from V and 3 bases from J, with 5 bases between. In DNA form, the CDR3 reads TGTGCCAGCAGCTTGCAGTACACCGGGGAGCTGTTTTTT. Translated: CASSLQYTGELFF.

The genes are TRBV5-1 and TRBJ2-3; D possibly corresponds to TRBD2 (6 bases). This CDR3 spans 13 amino acids. With 0 bases removed from V and 4 bases from J, the gap between germline ends came to 6 bases. Germline CDR1 reads SGHRS; CDR2 reads YFSETQ. CDR3 sequence (DNA): TGCGCCAGCAGCTTGGGGGGGGCAGATACGCAGTATTTT. This codes for CASSLGGADTQYF.

This chain connects TRBV2 to TRBJ1-1; D may be TRBD1 (6 bases). Germline values: CDR1 SNHLY, CDR2 FYNNEI. The germline V and J ends were trimmed by 7 bases and 0 bases, with 12 bases remaining between them. This CDR3 has 14 residues. CDR3 residues: CASKVRTVNTEAFF. CDR3 DNA: TGTGCCAGCAAGGTCAGGACAGTGAACACTGAAGCTTTCTTT.

The chain links TRBV5-4 to TRBJ1-1, with 7 bases identical to TRBD1. The length of the CDR3 is 16 residues. After removal of 0 bases from V and 6 bases from J, the junction contained 11 bases not matched to a gene. Germline V gives CDR1 SGHNT, CDR2 YYREEE (reference sequence). CDR3 in DNA: TGTGCCAGCAGCTTGGCCTACAGGGGAGGGACCGCTGAAGCTTTCTTT. Translated, it gives CASSLAYRGGTAEAFF.